The rows below give T cell receptor beta chains drawn from one sample of a study of long-term antiretroviral therapy in people with HIV. Profiling relied on immunoSEQ multiplex PCR, and the TCRdb table lists in-frame clones only, not all of them. This sample has some 16,000 clones; over 65% occur once, and the top ten carry about 21%. The specimen comprised unsorted PBMCs, sampled 2.1 years after starting antiretroviral therapy. These TCRs come from a man between 40 and 49 years old with HIV. Both conserved end residues are part of each CDR3. A D gene is named only where the DNA matches it firmly. The size entry is marked missing in some rows and otherwise reads once, few, many or a size class.

CASSPLQGNEKLFF,TGTGCCAGCTCACCACTCCAGGGGAATGAAAAACTGTTTTTT,14,-,-,TRBV18,TRBJ1-4
CASSLVDTGELFF,TGTGCCAGCAGCCTTGTAGACACCGGGGAGCTGTTTTTT,13,-,-,TRBV7-9,TRBJ2-2
CASSPDGGNTIYF,TGTGCCAGCTCCCCGGACGGCGGAAACACCATATATTTT,13,-,few,TRBV18,TRBJ1-3
CASSEVGTSENEKLFF,TGTGCCAGCAGTGAAGTGGGCACCTCGGAAAATGAAAAACTGTTTTTT,16,-,-,TRBV6-1,TRBJ1-4
CASSTRDRGDGYTF,TGTGCCAGCAGCACCCGGGACAGGGGCGATGGCTACACCTTC,14,TRBD1,-,TRBV11-2,TRBJ1-2
CASSQEVSRETQPQHF,TGCGCCAGCAGCCAAGAAGTAAGCAGGGAAACTCAGCCCCAGCATTTT,16,-,-,TRBV4-1,TRBJ1-5
CASDAGTGGVPEAFF,TGCGCCAGCGATGCCGGGACAGGGGGGGTCCCTGAAGCTTTCTTT,15,TRBD1,-,TRBV5-1,TRBJ1-1
CAWSVLGKEMNTEAFF,TGTGCCTGGAGTGTACTCGGGAAGGAGATGAACACTGAAGCTTTCTTT,16,-,-,TRBV30,TRBJ1-1
CASSSRTGTEAFF,TGTGCCAGCAGCTCCCGGACAGGGACTGAAGCTTTCTTT,13,TRBD1,-,TRBV7-9,TRBJ1-1
CASSLAGTSGGAVDTQYF,TGTGCCAGCAGCTTGGCCGGGACTAGCGGGGGGGCCGTAGATACGCAGTATTTT,18,TRBD2,-,TRBV5-4,TRBJ2-3
CASSRQGPNSGNTIYF,TGTGCCAGCAGTAGACAGGGTCCTAACTCTGGAAACACCATATATTTT,16,TRBD1,few,TRBV2,TRBJ1-3
CAWSRGAWTEAFF,TGTGCCTGGAGTCGGGGGGCTTGGACTGAAGCTTTCTTT,13,-,few,TRBV30,TRBJ1-1
CASSPGGVTPYNEQFF,TGTGCCAGCTCACCTGGCGGGGTGACCCCCTACAATGAGCAGTTCTTC,16,-,-,TRBV18,TRBJ2-1
CASSYIRGVTEAFF,TGTGCCAGCAGTTACATCAGGGGAGTCACTGAAGCTTTCTTT,14,-,-,TRBV6-5,TRBJ1-1
CASSYGPKETQYF,TGTGCCAGCAGTTATGGACCAAAAGAGACCCAGTACTTC,13,-,-,TRBV27,TRBJ2-5
CASSISLDTRYGYTF,TGTGCCAGTAGTATTTCTCTTGACACCCGCTATGGCTACACCTTC,15,-,-,TRBV19,TRBJ1-2
CASTGPMNTEAFF,TGTGCCAGTACAGGACCGATGAACACTGAAGCTTTCTTT,13,-,-,TRBV19,TRBJ1-1
CASSPFTGGYEQYF,TGTGCCAGCAGTCCCTTTACAGGGGGGTACGAGCAGTACTTC,14,TRBD1,-,TRBV6-5,TRBJ2-7
CAWSRTSGGFYEQYF,TGTGCCTGGAGTAGGACTAGCGGGGGGTTCTACGAGCAGTACTTC,15,TRBD2,-,TRBV30,TRBJ2-7
CASSSNSPGLPPLEQYF,TGTGCCAGCAGCTCAAACAGCCCGGGACTACCGCCTTTGGAGCAGTACTTC,17,TRBD2,-,TRBV7-2,TRBJ2-7
CASSLSQGYNEQFF,TGTGCCAGCAGCTTATCCCAGGGGTACAATGAGCAGTTCTTC,14,-,-,TRBV11-1,TRBJ2-1
CARRVQGGTGELFF,TGTGCCAGAAGAGTTCAGGGTGGCACCGGGGAGCTGTTTTTT,14,-,-,TRBV5-3,TRBJ2-2
CASSTRDPANYGYTF,TGTGCCAGTAGTACCCGGGACCCCGCTAACTATGGCTACACCTTC,15,-,-,TRBV19,TRBJ1-2
CASSVASYNEQFF,TGTGCCAGCAGCGTAGCATCTTATAATGAGCAGTTCTTC,13,-,-,TRBV9,TRBJ2-1
CASSRDLNEQFF,TGTGCCAGCAGTCGGGACCTTAATGAGCAGTTCTTC,12,-,-,TRBV7-8,TRBJ2-1
CASSYGFGSAYEQYF,TGTGCCAGCAGTTACGGGTTTGGTTCAGCTTACGAGCAGTACTTC,15,-,-,TRBV6-5,TRBJ2-7
CASSSGGTEAFF,TGTGCCAGCAGCTCTGGGGGCACTGAAGCTTTCTTT,12,-,-,TRBV7-9,TRBJ1-1
CSAQGNGEQYF,TGCAGCGCTCAGGGTAACGGCGAGCAGTACTTC,11,-,-,TRBV29-1,TRBJ2-7
CASSLPGGDYEQYF,TGTGCCAGCAGCCTCCCGGGGGGGGATTACGAGCAGTACTTC,14,TRBD2,-,TRBV7-9,TRBJ2-7
CASSPGTAYTGELFF,TGTGCCAGCAGCCCCGGGACAGCCTACACCGGGGAGCTGTTTTTT,15,TRBD1,-,TRBV7-8,TRBJ2-2
CASSSPLTGGDQPQHF,TGTGCCAGCAGCTCACCACTGACAGGCGGAGATCAGCCCCAGCATTTT,16,-,-,TRBV7-8,TRBJ1-5
CASSFSQGGNSPLHF,TGCGCCAGCAGCTTCTCACAGGGTGGTAATTCACCCCTCCACTTT,15,-,-,TRBV5-1,TRBJ1-6
CASSIGGETQYF,TGTGCCAGCAGTATAGGGGGCGAGACCCAGTACTTC,12,TRBD1,-,TRBV5-6,TRBJ2-5
CASTDPGTGSTGELFF,TGTGCCAGCACAGATCCCGGGACAGGGTCCACCGGGGAGCTGTTTTTT,16,TRBD1,-,TRBV6-6,TRBJ2-2
CAISESVKSSNTEAFF,TGTGCCATCAGTGAGTCGGTAAAATCTTCGAACACTGAAGCTTTCTTT,16,-,-,TRBV10-3,TRBJ1-1